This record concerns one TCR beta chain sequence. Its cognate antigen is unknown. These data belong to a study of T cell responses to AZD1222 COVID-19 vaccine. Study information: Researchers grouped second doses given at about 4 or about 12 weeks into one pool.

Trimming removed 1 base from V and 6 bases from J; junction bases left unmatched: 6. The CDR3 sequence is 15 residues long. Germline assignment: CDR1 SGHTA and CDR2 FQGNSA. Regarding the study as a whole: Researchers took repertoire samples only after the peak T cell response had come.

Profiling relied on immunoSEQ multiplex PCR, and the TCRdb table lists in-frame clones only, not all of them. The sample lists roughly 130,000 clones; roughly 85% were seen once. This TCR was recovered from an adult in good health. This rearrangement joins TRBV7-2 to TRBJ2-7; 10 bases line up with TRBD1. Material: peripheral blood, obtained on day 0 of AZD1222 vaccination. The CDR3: CASSLDLRQGAEQYF. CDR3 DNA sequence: TGTGCCAGCAGCTTAGACCTAAGACAGGGGGCCGAGCAGTACTTC.